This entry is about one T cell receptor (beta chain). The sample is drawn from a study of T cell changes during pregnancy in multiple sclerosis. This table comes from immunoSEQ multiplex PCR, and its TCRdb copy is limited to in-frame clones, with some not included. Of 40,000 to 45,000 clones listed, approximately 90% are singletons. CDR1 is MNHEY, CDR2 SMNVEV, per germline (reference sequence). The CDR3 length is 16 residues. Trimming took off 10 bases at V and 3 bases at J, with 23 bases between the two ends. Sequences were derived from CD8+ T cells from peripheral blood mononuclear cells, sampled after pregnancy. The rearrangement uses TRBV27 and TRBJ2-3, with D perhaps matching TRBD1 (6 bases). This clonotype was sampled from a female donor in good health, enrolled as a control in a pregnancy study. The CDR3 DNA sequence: TGTGCCACACAAGGGTTACAGGGAGCGGCGACAGATACGCAGTATTTT. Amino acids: CATQGLQGAATDTQYF.